Below, 8 T cell receptor beta chains from the same sample are listed, as sequenced in a study of shared clonotypes between healthy human individuals. Naive CD8 populations comprised CD45RO-negative cells positively selected for CCR7, excluding terminally differentiated effector memory CD45RA+ cells. The protocol was immunoSEQ multiplex PCR, while the TCRdb copy is restricted to in-frame clones and leaves out a portion. Of around 700,000 clones listed, 92% are singletons. The sequenced sample consisted of naive CD8+ T cells sorted from blood. These TCRs come from a man aged 25 to 45 in good health.

The chain carries TRBV27 and TRBJ1-5, with D uncertain. Trimming left V 5 bases short and J 6 bases short, with 17 bases between. CDR1 is MNHEY and CDR2 is SMNVEV in the germline V gene (reference sequence). The CDR3 has 15 amino acids. CDR3 loop: CASSDTYKLTQPQHF. Written as DNA, the CDR3 is TGTGCCAGCAGTGACACATACAAATTGACTCAGCCCCAGCATTTT.

This sequence joins TRBV6-5 and TRBJ1-1; D gene unclear. CDR3 length equals 13 residues. The V and J ends lost 4 bases and 3 bases respectively, with 9 bases between them. Germline CDR1 reads MNHEY; CDR2 reads SVGAGI. CDR3 bases: TGTGCCAGCAGTTCACCAGCGGACACTGAAGCTTTCTTT. Its translation: CASSSPADTEAFF.

This chain connects TRBV19 to TRBJ2-2; no firm D call. Germline CDR1 LNHDA, CDR2 SQIVND (reference sequence). V lost 7 bases and J lost 7, with 13 bases in between. The CDR3 length is 13 residues. CDR3 sequence (DNA): TGTGCCAGTAACCCTTCGAGAAACGGGGAGCTGTTTTTT. Protein sequence: CASNPSRNGELFF.

The V and J genes are TRBV13 and TRBJ1-2, with D perhaps TRBD1 (6 bases). Germline CDR1 reads PRHDT; CDR2 reads FYEKMQ (reference sequence). V was shortened by 5 bases and J by 8 bases, with 21 bases between the two germline ends. The CDR3 is 15 amino acids. The CDR3 coding sequence is TGTGCCAGCAGCGAACCAGGGGTTGGGTCGTTCGGCTACACCTTC. This translates into CASSEPGVGSFGYTF.

The chain carries TRBV5-5 and TRBJ2-7; D is possibly TRBD2 (7 bases). V was cut by 3 bases and J by 1 base, with 14 bases left in between. The CDR3 runs to 15 residues. CDR1 is SGHKS, CDR2 YYEKEE, per germline (reference sequence). The CDR3 nucleotides are TGTGCCAGCAGCTCCGGGGGGCATCGGTCCTACGAGCAGTACTTC. It is translated as CASSSGGHRSYEQYF.

The V call is TRBV11-2, the J call TRBJ2-1; TRBD1 is a possible D gene (5 bases). In germline, CDR1 is SGHAT, CDR2 FQNNGV. This CDR3 region has 13 residues. V gave up 10 bases and J gave up 7 bases, with 17 bases separating them. CDR3 sequence: CATSLGAANEQFF. The CDR3 coding sequence is TGTGCCACCTCGCTAGGGGCCGCTAATGAGCAGTTCTTC.

V and J are TRBV7-9 and TRBJ2-5; 8 bases align to TRBD1. With 5 bases clipped from V and 0 bases from J, the junction kept 17 bases outside the gene matches. The CDR3 covers 19 residues. CDR1 and CDR2 (germline): SEHNR, FQNEAQ (reference sequence). For the CDR3, the DNA is TGTGCCAGCAGCCCTACCCTGACACTCGGACAGGGTCACCAAGAGACCCAGTACTTC. Translation gives CASSPTLTLGQGHQETQYF.

The chain recombines TRBV4-1 with TRBJ1-1; no definite D call. V lost 0 bases to trimming and J lost 2 bases, with 7 bases between them. Germline-derived CDR1 and CDR2 are MGHRA and YSYEKL. CDR3 length: 14 amino acids. The CDR3 nucleotides are TGCGCCAGCAGCCAAGAACCTCCCAACACTGAAGCTTTCTTT. Its translation: CASSQEPPNTEAFF.